This is a list of T cell receptor beta chains from one sample in a study of beta chain features in type 1 diabetes. Profiling relied on immunoSEQ multiplex PCR, and the TCRdb table lists in-frame clones only, not all of them. The repertoire has approximately 730,000 clones, over 10% of them found once; the top ten carry about 0.02%. The sample comprised naive CD4+ T cells from blood. The receptors originated from a man aged 18 to 29 with type 1 diabetes. Both conserved end residues are part of each CDR3. Each record gives: D gene, J gene, clone size, V gene, CDR3 protein, CDR3 DNA. D genes are given only for firm matches. Rows give clone size only sometimes, using once, few, many, or a class for an expanded clone.

TRBD1,TRBJ1-5,-,TRBV19,CATSRDSQPQHF,TGTGCGACTAGCCGGGACAGCCAGCCCCAGCATTTT
TRBD1,TRBJ1-6,-,TRBV13,CASTLTRGGRGNSPLHF,TGTGCCAGCACCCTCACCAGGGGGGGACGTGGAAATTCACCCCTCCACTTT
-,TRBJ2-7,-,TRBV6-5,CASRTGIDEQYF,TGTGCCAGCAGAACTGGAATTGATGAGCAGTACTTC
TRBD2,TRBJ2-7,-,TRBV28,CASSSAAAGSSYEQYF,TGTGCCAGCAGTTCTGCTGCAGCGGGGAGCTCCTACGAGCAGTACTTC
TRBD1,TRBJ2-7,-,TRBV5-4,CASRRQGRNEQYF,TGTGCCAGCAGGCGACAGGGGAGGAACGAGCAGTACTTC
-,TRBJ1-1,few,TRBV19,CASMAGGGVTEAFF,TGTGCCAGTATGGCCGGGGGGGGAGTCACTGAAGCTTTCTTT
TRBD2,TRBJ2-1,-,TRBV5-4,CASSSGLAGGEQFF,TGTGCCAGCAGCTCCGGACTAGCGGGGGGTGAGCAGTTCTTC
TRBD1,TRBJ2-3,few,TRBV30,CAWSVIGTGHSTDTQYF,TGTGCCTGGAGTGTAATCGGGACAGGGCATAGCACAGATACGCAGTATTTT
-,TRBJ2-2,few,TRBV7-9,CATPWGWGNTGELFF,TGTGCCACCCCCTGGGGGTGGGGGAACACCGGGGAGCTGTTTTTT
-,TRBJ2-7,few,TRBV7-2,CASSPGGGGSYEQYF,TGTGCCAGCAGCCCCGGTGGAGGGGGCAGTTACGAGCAGTACTTC
-,TRBJ1-3,-,TRBV7-9,CASSRASDTIYF,TGTGCCAGCAGTCGTGCCAGTGACACCATATATTTT
TRBD1,TRBJ2-7,few,TRBV28,CASSLLSPGGIDSYEQYF,TGTGCCAGCAGTTTATTGAGTCCAGGGGGCATTGACTCCTACGAGCAGTACTTC
-,TRBJ1-1,few,TRBV20-1,CSASGDTEAFF,TGCAGTGCCTCAGGGGACACTGAAGCTTTCTTT
-,TRBJ2-7,-,TRBV30,CAWGPRNVYEQYF,TGTGCCTGGGGGCCCAGGAACGTCTACGAGCAGTACTTC
-,TRBJ1-1,-,TRBV2,CASRRQIQNTEAFF,TGTGCCAGCCGACGACAGATCCAGAACACTGAAGCTTTCTTT
TRBD1,TRBJ2-7,-,TRBV9,CASSRGQVPYEQYF,TGTGCCAGTTCGCGGGGACAGGTCCCATACGAGCAGTACTTC
TRBD1,TRBJ1-6,few,TRBV14,CASSQSWTGGNSPLHF,TGTGCCAGCAGCCAGTCCTGGACAGGGGGCAATTCACCCCTCCACTTT
TRBD2,TRBJ2-5,few,TRBV7-9,CVLAGASETQYF,TGTGTTCTAGCGGGTGCTTCAGAGACCCAGTACTTC
-,TRBJ2-2,-,TRBV11-3,CASSSARDALNTGELFF,TGTGCCAGCAGCTCGGCCAGGGACGCATTGAACACCGGGGAGCTGTTTTTT
-,TRBJ2-5,-,TRBV11-3,CASSLKPQETQYF,TGTGCCAGCAGCTTAAAGCCTCAAGAGACCCAGTACTTC
TRBD1,TRBJ2-7,-,TRBV27,CASSIGTGTLRVEYF,TGTGCCAGCAGTATTGGGACAGGGACACTACGAGTGGAGTACTTC
TRBD1,TRBJ1-1,few,TRBV27,CASSPGQGGAFF,TGTGCCAGCAGTCCTGGACAGGGTGGTGCTTTCTTT